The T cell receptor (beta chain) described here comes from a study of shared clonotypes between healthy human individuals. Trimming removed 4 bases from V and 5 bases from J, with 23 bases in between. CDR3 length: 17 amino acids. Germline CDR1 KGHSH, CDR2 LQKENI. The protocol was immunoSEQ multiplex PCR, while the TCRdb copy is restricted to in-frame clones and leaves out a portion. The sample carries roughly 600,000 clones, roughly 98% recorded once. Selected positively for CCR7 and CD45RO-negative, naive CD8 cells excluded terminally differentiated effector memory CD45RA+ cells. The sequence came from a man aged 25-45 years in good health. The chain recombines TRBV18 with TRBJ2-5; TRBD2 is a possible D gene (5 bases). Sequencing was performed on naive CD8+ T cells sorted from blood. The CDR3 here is CASSQRRFEGRRETQYF. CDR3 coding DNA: TGTGCCAGCTCACAACGCCGTTTCGAGGGTCGTCGGGAGACCCAGTACTTC.